These 17 T cell receptor beta chains originate from one sample sequenced in a study of blood T cell repertoires in COVID-19. The method was immunoSEQ multiplex PCR; TCRdb's version includes in-frame clones alone and lacks a portion of them. This sample yields roughly 120,000 clones, of which approximately 81% are seen a single time; 6% belongs to the top ten. The material sequenced was peripheral blood. These TCRs come from a man aged 80 or over with COVID-19, enrolled during active disease.

This clone was counted only a few times. This chain links TRBV12-3 or TRBV12-4 with TRBJ2-7; a possible D gene is TRBD1 (6 bases). With 7 bases removed from V and 2 bases from J, the gap between germline ends came to 12 bases. The CDR3 is made up of 13 amino acids. In DNA, the CDR3 is TGTGCCAGCACTCTCGGGACACCCTACGAGCAGTACTTC. Protein: CASTLGTPYEQYF.

The CDR3 region is CASSYSGQGGNEQFF. CDR3 coding DNA: TGTGCCAGCAGTTACTCGGGACAGGGAGGTAATGAGCAGTTCTTC. V and J are TRBV6-5 and TRBJ2-1; TRBD1 aligns across 9 bases. The junction had 4 bases not matched to a gene; V was cut back by 0 bases and J by 7 bases. Germline V CDR1 and CDR2: MNHEY, SVGAGI. The CDR3 runs 15 residues.

This chain links TRBV28 with TRBJ1-4; 8 nucleotides match TRBD1. The CDR3 runs to 13 residues. The J segment lost 6 bases and the V segment lost 4 bases, leaving 1 base of the junction unmatched. Germline CDR1 is MDHEN and CDR2 is SYDVKM. CDR3 sequence reads: CASSSGGHEKLFF. The CDR3 nucleotides read TGTGCCAGCAGTTCAGGGGGCCATGAAAAACTGTTTTTT.

The chain couples TRBV4-1 to TRBJ2-7; 7 bases match TRBD2. V was clipped by 3 bases and J by 4 bases; unmatched bases: 9. From germline, CDR1 is MGHRA and CDR2 YSYEKL. CDR3 size: 15 residues. DNA of the CDR3: TGCGCCAGCAGCCAGGCTAGCGGAGACGCGTACGAGCAGTACTTC. This sequence encodes CASSQASGDAYEQYF.

DNA of the CDR3: TGTGCCAGCAGCCTTGGGACAGGGGCCTACAATGAGCAGTTCTTC. Translated, it gives CASSLGTGAYNEQFF. The chain combines TRBV14 with TRBJ2-1; 10 bases align to TRBD1. The CDR3 contains 15 residues. The J segment lost 2 bases and the V segment lost 4 bases, leaving 2 bases of the junction unmatched. Germline values: CDR1 SGHDN, CDR2 FVKESK.

The rearrangement uses TRBV28 and TRBJ1-1; D is perhaps TRBD1 (5 bases). CDR1 is MDHEN and CDR2 is SYDVKM in the germline V gene. The CDR3 is 17 amino acids. V was shortened by 2 bases and J by 2 bases, with 18 bases between the two germline ends. The DNA of the CDR3 is TGTGCCAGCAGTTTAGATTCCCAGGGAAACCTAAACACTGAAGCTTTCTTT. It yields the protein CASSLDSQGNLNTEAFF.

The chain carries TRBV7-9 and TRBJ2-2; a weak D match, TRBD1 (7 bases). Trimming shortened V by 1 base and J by 6 bases, and 15 bases separated the two germline ends. Looked up from germline, CDR1 is SEHNR and CDR2 is FQNEAQ (reference sequence). The CDR3 totals 16 residues. Here the CDR3 DNA reads TGTGCCAGCAGCTTAGTTCGGCAGGGGGGATCCGGGGAGCTGTTTTTT. It yields the protein CASSLVRQGGSGELFF.

This clone has a handful of counts. The chain employs TRBV6-1 and TRBJ1-2, with TRBD1 as a possible D gene (5 bases). Germline loops: CDR1 MNHNS, CDR2 SASEGT. Deletions cut 2 bases from V and 4 bases from J, with 14 bases between. The length of the CDR3 is 15 residues. The CDR3 region has the DNA TGTGCCAGCAGTGAAAATAGGGGCGCTGGCTATGGCTACACCTTC. It yields the protein CASSENRGAGYGYTF.

This clone was observed a handful of times. The chain carries TRBV6-2 or TRBV6-3 and TRBJ1-2; D is unclear. The CDR3 spans 11 residues. Per germline, CDR1 MNHEY and CDR2 SVGEGT. V lost 6 bases to trimming and J lost 4 bases, with 6 bases between them. CDR3 bases: TGTGCCAGCAGCGAGGGCTATGGCTACACCTTC. Protein: CASSEGYGYTF.

The rearrangement uses TRBV7-9 and TRBJ2-2; 10 positions agree with TRBD2. The V and J ends lost 4 bases and 5 bases, in that order; junction bases with no gene match: 7. The CDR3 contains 16 residues. Germline CDR1 and CDR2: SEHNR and FQNEAQ (reference sequence). Here the CDR3 DNA reads TGTGCCAGCAGCTCGGGCCTAGCGGGAGTAACCGGGGAGCTGTTTTTT. The encoded protein is CASSSGLAGVTGELFF.

J is TRBJ2-1 and V is TRBV9, with D perhaps TRBD2 (6 bases). Germline values: CDR1 SGDLS, CDR2 YYNGEE. The CDR3 consists of 15 residues. Trimming stripped 4 bases from V and 10 bases from J, with 21 bases between. This CDR3 is CASSPIGGPSDEQFF. The CDR3 nucleotides are TGTGCCAGCAGCCCAATCGGAGGGCCCTCCGACGAGCAGTTCTTC. The variable domain in full, with the rest retrieved from reference TRBV9 and TRBJ2-1, is DSGVTQTPKHLITATGQRVTLRCSPRSGDLSVYWYQQSLDQGLQFLIQYYNGEERAKGNILERFSAQQFPDLHSELNLSSLELGDSALYFCASSPIGGPSDEQFFGPGTRLTVL.

The chain uses TRBV28 and TRBJ2-7, with 7 nucleotides matching TRBD1. In germline, CDR1 is MDHEN, CDR2 SYDVKM. V gave up 8 bases and J gave up 5 bases; unmatched junction bases: 9. The length of the CDR3 is 13 residues. This chain's CDR3 is CASWDRGVNEQYF. CDR3 nucleotide sequence: TGTGCCAGCTGGGACAGAGGTGTTAACGAGCAGTACTTC.

This chain joins TRBV4-2 and TRBJ2-1; unclear D gene. Germline assignment: CDR1 LGHNA and CDR2 YNFKEQ. Trimming took off 1 base at V and 5 bases at J, with 9 bases between the two ends. The CDR3 runs 14 residues. CDR3 sequence reads: CASSQVQPDNEQFF. The CDR3 region has the DNA TGTGCCAGCAGCCAAGTACAGCCAGACAATGAGCAGTTCTTC.

J is TRBJ1-2 and V is TRBV5-4, with 9 bases identical to TRBD1. The junction had 4 bases not matched to a gene; V was cut back by 4 bases and J by 6 bases. The CDR3 runs to 13 residues. The germline gives CDR1 SGHNT, CDR2 YYREEE (reference sequence). CDR3 in DNA: TGTGCCAGCAGCCTGACAGGGGGTAATGGCTACACCTTC. It encodes CASSLTGGNGYTF.

This chain links TRBV18 with TRBJ2-1; D remains ambiguous. Germline V gene data show CDR1 as KGHSH and CDR2 as LQKENI. The V gene lost 3 bases and the J gene lost 10 bases, with 13 bases spanning the gap. The CDR3 loop spans 13 amino acids. CDR3: CASSPALMEEQFF. The DNA for the CDR3 is TGTGCCAGCTCACCCGCTCTGATGGAGGAGCAGTTCTTC.

This sequence joins TRBV19 and TRBJ2-5, with D possibly matching TRBD2 (6 bases). V was pared by 3 bases and J by 5 bases, with 16 bases between. Germline-derived CDR1 and CDR2 are LNHDA and SQIVND (reference sequence). The CDR3 is 15 amino acids. The DNA for the CDR3 is TGTGCCAGTAGTATTTTCGGAGGGCGCGGGGAGACCCAGTACTTC. Its translation is CASSIFGGRGETQYF.

The table lists this clone with a few counts. V gene TRBV2 combines with J gene TRBJ2-3; 13 bases align to TRBD2. The J segment lost 5 bases and the V segment lost 8 bases, leaving 1 base of the junction unmatched. Per germline, CDR1 SNHLY and CDR2 FYNNEI. The CDR3 spans 13 residues. The CDR3 DNA sequence: TGTGCCAGCGGGACTAGCGGGAAAGATACGCAGTATTTT. It codes for CASGTSGKDTQYF.